The 32 T cell receptor beta chains below all came from one sample that was sequenced in a study of T cells expressing NK-cell markers. No DNA is given; TCRdb re-called the 5' RACE reads and lists each CDR3 protein once. The specimen's table records 150,000 or so distinct CDR3 sequences. Sequenced sample: blood T cells: a sorted CD56 or NKG2C T cell subset, CD4+ or CD8+ T cells, or bulk PBMC T cells (not recorded which). These receptors were collected from a woman aged 45-60 years in good health.

The chain is built from TRBV20-1 and TRBJ2-7; TCRdb's assignment of TRBD1 cannot be checked, as there is no DNA. Germline lookup yields CDR1 DFQATT and CDR2 SNEGSKA (reference sequence). This CDR3 region has 14 residues. The CDR3 region is CSATSGQGIYEQYF.

The chain's CDR3 is CASRVEDHNEQFF. This chain connects TRBV12-3 or TRBV12-4 to TRBJ2-1. CDR3 length: 13 residues.

This chain connects TRBV5-6 to TRBJ1-5; without DNA, the TCRdb call of TRBD1 cannot be checked. CDR3 size: 17 residues. Germline V gene data show CDR1 as SGHDT and CDR2 as YYEEEE. CDR3 amino acids: CASSAVAGEWSNQPQHF.

J is TRBJ2-5 and V is TRBV6-5; TCRdb calls TRBD1, which cannot be checked without DNA. Per germline, CDR1 MNHEY and CDR2 SVGAGI. This CDR3 is built from 15 residues. CDR3 amino acids: CASSYTQGNGETQYF.

The V and J genes are TRBV29-1 and TRBJ2-3; TCRdb names TRBD2, which stays unverified in the absence of DNA. The CDR3 covers 14 residues. Germline V gene sequence: CDR1 SQVTM, CDR2 ANQGSEA. CDR3 sequence: CSVLLAARTDTQYF.

The CDR3 reads CASSWISGYNEQFF. V usage is TRBV7-6 and J usage is TRBJ2-1; TCRdb designates TRBD2, a call that cannot be tested without DNA. CDR1 is SGHVS and CDR2 is FNYEAQ in the germline V gene. The CDR3 has 14 amino acids.

The CDR3 reads CASSLASTGTGGDYGYTF. This rearrangement joins TRBV12-3 or TRBV12-4 to TRBJ1-2; TCRdb names TRBD1, which stays unverified in the absence of DNA. The CDR3 extends over 18 amino acids.

V gene TRBV20-1 combines with J gene TRBJ2-2; TCRdb's assignment of TRBD2 cannot be checked, as there is no DNA. This CDR3 has 16 amino acids. Germline CDR1 and CDR2: DFQATT and SNEGSKA (reference sequence). CDR3 sequence: CSARDGWRGLTGELFF.

The chain combines TRBV3-1 with TRBJ1-2; absent DNA, TCRdb's TRBD1 call cannot be checked. Germline-derived CDR1 and CDR2 are LGHDT and YNNKEL (reference sequence). The CDR3 has 13 amino acids. The CDR3 here is CASSHDRGYGYTF.

The rearrangement links TRBV4-1 to TRBJ1-4; TCRdb names TRBD1, which stays unverified in the absence of DNA. The germline V gene encodes CDR1 MGHRA and CDR2 YSYEKL. This CDR3 is 15 amino acids long. CDR3 region: CASSLGGAGNEKLFF.

The rearrangement links TRBV7-9 to TRBJ1-4; TCRdb outputs TRBD1, but without DNA this stays unchecked. CDR3 length: 15 amino acids. Germline lookup yields CDR1 SEHNR and CDR2 FQNEAQ (reference sequence). CDR3 in amino acids: CASSGGQDYNEKLFF.

This chain connects TRBV9 to TRBJ2-1; lacking DNA, the TRBD2 call made by TCRdb goes unchecked. The length of the CDR3 is 17 residues. Germline V gene sequence: CDR1 SGDLS, CDR2 YYNGEE. CDR3 sequence: CASSVGTGTRGWHEQFF.

CDR3 in amino acids: CASSTLAQESSYNEQFF. The chain couples TRBV2 to TRBJ2-1; the D call from TCRdb, TRBD2, cannot be confirmed without DNA. The CDR3 length is 17 residues. Germline V lookup: CDR1 SNHLY, CDR2 FYNNEI.

CDR3 region: CASSSVTGDVTDTQYF. The chain links TRBV11-2 to TRBJ2-3; as DNA is missing, the TRBD1 call by TCRdb cannot be tested. Germline V gene data show CDR1 as SGHAT and CDR2 as FQNNGV. The CDR3 is 16 residues long.

The chain employs TRBV19 and TRBJ2-5. Germline V gene sequence: CDR1 LNHDA, CDR2 SQIVND (reference sequence). This CDR3 comprises 11 residues. The CDR3 region is CASRSGGTQYF.

This chain uses TRBV19 with TRBJ2-7. Germline values: CDR1 LNHDA, CDR2 SQIVND (reference sequence). CDR3 length equals 15 residues. This chain's CDR3 is CASSMSISGVYEQYF.

This chain connects TRBV5-5 to TRBJ2-1. CDR1 and CDR2 from the germline V gene are SGHKS and YYEKEE (reference sequence). The CDR3 consists of 13 residues. This chain's CDR3 is CASSLVTGNEQFF.

The rearrangement uses TRBV7-9 and TRBJ1-1; TCRdb selects TRBD1, and the lack of DNA leaves this call unchecked. Germline CDR1 and CDR2: SEHNR and FQNEAQ (reference sequence). The CDR3 covers 17 residues. Here the CDR3 reads CASSLGLGGTSGLEAFF.

The V and J genes are TRBV20-1 and TRBJ2-7; TCRdb indicates TRBD2, and absent DNA this call remains unverified. Germline V gives CDR1 DFQATT, CDR2 SNEGSKA (reference sequence). CDR3 size: 13 residues. The CDR3: CSARSGLTYEQYF.

The genes are TRBV7-3 and TRBJ2-7; TCRdb names TRBD2, which stays unverified in the absence of DNA. This CDR3 contains 14 residues. The germline V gene has CDR1 SGHTA and CDR2 FQGTGA. The CDR3 loop is CASSFAGGGNEQYF.

CDR3 sequence reads: CAISDGGSNYNEQFF. This chain links TRBV10-3 with TRBJ2-1; TCRdb selects TRBD2, and the lack of DNA leaves this call unchecked. Germline CDR1 ENHRY, CDR2 SYGVKD. This CDR3 is built from 15 residues.

The genes are TRBV7-9 and TRBJ2-5; the D gene TCRdb calls, TRBD2, cannot be checked with no DNA. This CDR3 comprises 14 residues. Germline CDR1 reads SEHNR; CDR2 reads FQNEAQ (reference sequence). The CDR3 loop is CASSLETSGLTQYF.

The V call is TRBV3-1, the J call TRBJ2-3; TCRdb's D call of TRBD1 is untestable without DNA. This CDR3 has 15 residues. Per germline, CDR1 LGHDT and CDR2 YNNKEL (reference sequence). CDR3 residues: CASSQEGTDKGTQYF.

The rearrangement uses TRBV20-1 and TRBJ2-5; TCRdb lists TRBD2, though no DNA is available to test this call. This CDR3 has 11 residues. Germline loops: CDR1 DFQATT, CDR2 SNEGSKA (reference sequence). Here the CDR3 reads CSAMASGEKYF.

This sequence joins TRBV24-1 and TRBJ1-2; TCRdb's D gene call, TRBD1, goes unchecked for lack of DNA. The CDR3 consists of 11 residues. Germline V CDR1 and CDR2: KGHDR, SFDVKD. The CDR3 sequence: CATTGGYGYTF.

The gene calls are TRBV19 and TRBJ2-1. The germline V gene has CDR1 LNHDA and CDR2 SQIVND (reference sequence). The CDR3 runs 16 residues. The CDR3 protein is CASSSVWGRTYNEQFF.

This rearrangement joins TRBV12-3 or TRBV12-4 to TRBJ1-1. The CDR3 length is 14 residues. This chain's CDR3 is CASYAGGGGTEAFF.

V usage is TRBV14 and J usage is TRBJ2-7; the TCRdb call, TRBD2, lacks DNA for checking. The CDR3 is 15 residues long. Germline CDR1 reads SGHDN; CDR2 reads FVKESK. CDR3 protein: CASRDGGDPVYEQYF.

The chain combines TRBV11-2 with TRBJ2-1; TCRdb picks TRBD2, but there is no DNA to check that call. Germline V gene sequence: CDR1 SGHAT, CDR2 FQNNGV. The CDR3 contains 18 residues. Here the CDR3 reads CASSLVLQSGSLYNEQFF.

The chain joins TRBV29-1 to TRBJ2-2; TCRdb proposes TRBD2, but this gene call is untestable without DNA. The CDR3 runs 16 residues. CDR1 is SQVTM, CDR2 ANQGSEA, per germline. This CDR3 is CSVEYGTSGNTGELFF.

The rearrangement links TRBV6-6 to TRBJ2-5; TCRdb's D call, TRBD2, is unchecked because there is no DNA. The CDR3 covers 13 residues. Germline V gene sequence: CDR1 MNHNY, CDR2 SVGAGI (reference sequence). CDR3 protein: CASSSSSGGTQYF.

The rearrangement uses TRBV27 and TRBJ2-7; the D call of TRBD1 rests on TCRdb alone, since no DNA is present to check it. There are 15 residues in the CDR3. In germline, CDR1 is MNHEY, CDR2 SMNVEV (reference sequence). CDR3 amino acids: CASSLVRGENYEQYF.